This TCR beta chain is from a study of shared clonotypes between healthy human individuals. About the research overall: Each donor had three CD4 naive, three CD4 memory, two CD8 naive and one CD8 memory plate. Whole-study results and caveats: Sequencing depth was predicted to influence how clonotypes are shared among donors.

Trimming removed 7 bases at V and 2 bases at J, with 13 bases between. CDR3 size: 14 residues. CDR1 and CDR2 (germline): ENHRY, SYGVKD. For sorted subsets, about 190 ng DNA per replicate equaled 30,000 or so T cell genomes. The repertoire was sequenced with immunoSEQ multiplex PCR; TCRdb's copy has only in-frame clones and lacks some. The sample includes around 2.3 million clones, under 97% of them seen just once. CD4+ cells underwent separation, giving CD45RA+ naive and CD45RA-negative memory subsets. Note on this clone: Antigen unknown.

The rearrangement uses TRBV10-3 and TRBJ2-3; D gene ambiguous. Sequencing was performed on naive CD4+ T cells sorted from blood. The subset here: CD45RA+ positively selected. The source of this sequence is a man between 18 and 35 years old in good health. CDR3 in amino acids: CAITDRPVTDTQYF. The DNA for the CDR3 is TGTGCCATCACCGACCGTCCAGTCACAGATACGCAGTATTTT.